Following are 12 T cell receptor beta chains from one sample sequenced in a study of identical twins. Using its own MiXCR run on the 5' RACE reads, TCRdb lists one record per CDR3 protein. The table records roughly 350,000 distinct CDR3 sequences, roughly 10% of them present only once. Material: naive T cells sorted from blood. The receptors stem from a woman aged 45-60 years in good health.

Only a few counts were recorded for this clonotype. As DNA, the CDR3 is TGTGCCAGCAGCCCCGGGACTAGCGGACGGAATTCGAGAGAGCAGTTCTTC. It yields the protein CASSPGTSGRNSREQFF. The chain has TRBV7-7 and TRBJ2-1; 11 bases map to TRBD2. The V and J ends lost 5 bases and 10 bases, in that order; junction bases with no gene match: 16. The V gene's germline CDR1 is SSHAT and CDR2 FNYEAQ (reference sequence). The CDR3 covers 17 residues.

Only a few counts were recorded for this clonotype. The chain has TRBV27 and TRBJ1-1, with TRBD1 identical over 8 bases. Germline V gives CDR1 MNHEY, CDR2 SMNVEV (reference sequence). CDR3 length equals 15 residues. Unmatched junction bases numbered 10, after V lost 6 bases and J lost 4 bases. In nucleotides, the CDR3 is TGTGCCAGCAGACTTGGGACAGGTTTAGGCACTGAAGCTTTCTTT. Its translation is CASRLGTGLGTEAFF.

The rearrangement links TRBV29-1 to TRBJ2-7; possibly TRBD1 for D (5 bases). Germline values: CDR1 SQVTM, CDR2 ANQGSEA. The CDR3 is 14 residues long. Trimming took off 5 bases at V and 3 bases at J, with 17 bases between the two ends. The CDR3 DNA sequence: TGCAGCGTTAACCGTCCAGGGATTGACTACGAGCAGTACTTC. Protein: CSVNRPGIDYEQYF.

This clonotype showed up many times. The CDR3 coding sequence is TGTGCCAGCAGCCTCCGGAGCTACGAGCAGTACTTC. Its translation: CASSLRSYEQYF. The rearrangement joins TRBV12-3 or TRBV12-4 to TRBJ2-7; no reliable D call. Between the trimmed V and J ends, which lost 6 bases and 3 bases, there was a span of 9 bases. The CDR3 runs 12 residues.

This clonotype showed up many times. The chain links TRBV5-1 to TRBJ2-1, with D perhaps matching TRBD1 (6 bases). The CDR3 spans 16 residues. Germline assignment: CDR1 SGHRS and CDR2 YFSETQ. Between the trimmed V and J ends, which lost 1 base and 2 bases, there was a span of 13 bases. CDR3 amino acids: CASSLNGQPTYNEQFF. CDR3 in DNA: TGCGCCAGCAGCTTGAACGGACAGCCTACCTACAATGAGCAGTTCTTC.

This clonotype was recorded many times. The chain recombines TRBV6-1 with TRBJ1-1; TRBD1 is a possible D gene (5 bases). Trimming left V 10 bases short and J 2 bases short, with 17 bases between. Germline V CDR1 and CDR2: MNHNS, SASEGT. This CDR3 has 14 residues. CDR3 in amino acids: CAIEERGLNTEAFF. In DNA form, the CDR3 reads TGTGCCATCGAGGAGAGGGGCCTAAACACTGAAGCTTTCTTT.

The chain employs TRBV4-1 and TRBJ2-1; 7 bases line up with TRBD2. The CDR3 loop spans 16 amino acids. After removal of 4 bases from V and 9 bases from J, the junction contained 15 bases not matched to a gene. The germline V gene encodes CDR1 MGHRA and CDR2 YSYEKL. Written as DNA, the CDR3 is TGCGCCAGCAGCCCACCAGGGACTACTGGACGTAGTGAGCAGTTCTTC. Residues: CASSPPGTTGRSEQFF.

This clonotype was counted once. A read error may be the cause here, since a much bigger clone is one base away. The J gene is TRBJ2-2, the V gene TRBV6-5, with D maybe TRBD2 (5 bases). Germline values: CDR1 MNHEY, CDR2 SVGAGI. CDR3 length: 14 residues. CDR3 region: CASRAASEPGKLFF. In nucleotides, the CDR3 is TGTGCCAGCAGGGCTGCCTCCGAACCCGGGAAGCTGTTTTTT.

In its sample, this clonotype was seen a few times. The rearrangement uses TRBV25-1 and TRBJ1-3; possible D gene TRBD1, 5 bases. The length of the CDR3 is 15 residues. V lost 0 bases, J lost 2 bases, and 8 bases lay in between. Germline-derived CDR1 and CDR2 are MGHDK and SYGVNS. Here the CDR3 DNA reads TGTGCCAGCAGTGAATATTCAGGGACTGGAAACACCATATATTTT. Amino acid sequence: CASSEYSGTGNTIYF.

The chain employs TRBV24-1 and TRBJ2-7, with unresolved D. The CDR3 sequence is 14 residues long. CDR1 KGHDR and CDR2 SFDVKD come from the germline V gene. Trimming pared 3 bases from V and 3 bases from J, leaving 11 bases between. CDR3 in DNA: TGTGCCACCAGTGATCCCCCCTCGGTCTACGAGCAGTACGTC. Translation gives CATSDPPSVYEQYV.

This clonotype was counted only a few times. V usage is TRBV9 and J usage is TRBJ2-2; a weak D match, TRBD2 (6 bases). Trimming removed 5 bases at V and 0 bases at J, with 8 bases between. CDR1 and CDR2 from the germline V gene are SGDLS and YYNGEE. The CDR3 has 14 residues. CDR3 sequence (DNA): TGTGCCAGCAGGAGGGAGGCGAACACCGGGGAGCTGTTTTTT. It is translated as CASRREANTGELFF.

This clonotype was seen only a few times. This chain links TRBV7-9 with TRBJ2-5; no definite D call. V lost 5 bases to trimming and J lost 2 bases, with 12 bases between them. Germline CDR1 is SEHNR and CDR2 is FQNEAQ (reference sequence). This CDR3 contains 14 residues. CDR3 region: CASSAPLRQETQYF. The CDR3 region has the DNA TGTGCCAGCAGCGCCCCGTTGCGGCAAGAGACCCAGTACTTC.